Presented here are 27 T cell receptor beta chains from one specimen sequenced in a study of Ad26.COV2.S vaccination and SARS-CoV-2 variants. Treatment defined: over 15 received Ad26.COV2.S at low or high dose, single or two shots; 5 received placebo; per-sample allocation not given. On day 63 after the first injection, vaccine and placebo recipients gave samples. Produced via immunoSEQ multiplex PCR; TCRdb's table is partial and in-frame only. Among about 440,000 clones listed, roughly 89% were seen once. The sequenced sample was peripheral blood, obtained in a trial of Ad26.COV2.S vaccine versus placebo. These receptor sequences come from a person between 18 and 65 years old who received the Ad26.COV2.S COVID-19 vaccine or a placebo.

V gene TRBV19 combines with J gene TRBJ2-7; D is unresolved. V was trimmed by 5 bases and J by 1 base, leaving 9 bases between them. CDR3 size: 13 residues. CDR1 and CDR2 (germline): LNHDA, SQIVND (reference sequence). The CDR3 sequence: CASSPVQSYEQYF. CDR3 nucleotide sequence: TGTGCCAGTAGTCCGGTACAATCCTACGAGCAGTACTTC.

The rearrangement joins TRBV19 to TRBJ2-3; TRBD1 aligns across 8 bases. The CDR3 runs to 13 residues. V shed 7 bases, J shed 4 bases, and the junction held 4 bases outside the gene matches. Germline CDR1 is LNHDA and CDR2 is SQIVND (reference sequence). CDR3 coding DNA: TGTGCCAGTAAGTTACAGGGGGCAGATACGCAGTATTTT. Its protein is CASKLQGADTQYF.

The table lists this clone with a few counts. Different DNA sequences within this sample yield the same CDR3. This chain joins TRBV3-1 (or the pseudogene TRBV3-2) and TRBJ1-1, with D uncertain. Trimming took 4 bases from V and 4 from J, leaving 16 bases between them. Germline V gene data show CDR1 as LGHDT and CDR2 as YNNKEL (reference sequence). The CDR3 contains 15 residues. The CDR3 spells CASSPSEGVGTEAFF. DNA of the CDR3: TGTGCCAGCAGCCCAAGTGAGGGAGTGGGCACTGAAGCTTTCTTT.

This chain joins TRBV2 and TRBJ2-1; 12 nucleotides line up with TRBD1. Trimming at V came to 9 bases and at J to 7 bases, leaving 7 bases not matched to a gene. The CDR3 extends over 14 amino acids. Germline V lookup: CDR1 SNHLY, CDR2 FYNNEI. CDR3 residues: CASNRDRGLNEQFF. The CDR3 bases are TGTGCCAGTAACCGGGACAGGGGGCTGAATGAGCAGTTCTTC.

CDR3 coding DNA: TGTGCCAGCAGACGGACTAGTTTCCACGAGCAGTACTTC. Its translation: CASRRTSFHEQYF. The V and J genes are TRBV12-3 or TRBV12-4 and TRBJ2-7, with 7 bases aligning to TRBD2. This CDR3 is 13 amino acids long. After removal of 6 bases from V and 5 bases from J, the junction contained 7 bases not matched to a gene.

This sequence joins TRBV3-1 (or the pseudogene TRBV3-2) and TRBJ2-3; D uncertain. Trimming pared 4 bases from V and 0 bases from J, leaving 11 bases between. Per the germline V gene, CDR1 is LGHDT and CDR2 is YNNKEL (reference sequence). This CDR3 has 15 amino acids. The CDR3 sequence is CASSPWGSSTDTQYF. In nucleotides, the CDR3 is TGTGCCAGCAGCCCGTGGGGTTCTAGCACAGATACGCAGTATTTT.

The V call is TRBV29-1, the J call TRBJ1-2; D perhaps matches TRBD1 (5 bases). Germline lookup yields CDR1 SQVTM and CDR2 ANQGSEA. The ends were cut back, 7 bases at V and 7 bases at J, with 16 bases in the middle. The CDR3 is made up of 12 amino acids. The CDR3: CSAGTEIGGYTF. DNA for the CDR3: TGCAGCGCCGGGACGGAGATTGGTGGCTACACCTTC.

The chain uses TRBV19 and TRBJ2-1; TRBD2 might be the D (5 bases). The CDR3 is 14 residues long. Germline loops: CDR1 LNHDA, CDR2 SQIVND (reference sequence). V lost 7 bases to trimming and J lost 10 bases, with 20 bases between them. In nucleotides, the CDR3 is TGTGCCAGTACCGATCTAGGAGACGGGGTAGAGCAGTTCTTC. It specifies CASTDLGDGVEQFF.

This chain connects TRBV4-3 to TRBJ1-4; D uncertain. Per germline, CDR1 LGHNA and CDR2 YSLEER. CDR3 length equals 15 residues. Trimming removed 0 bases at V and 7 bases at J, with 12 bases between. CDR3 residues: CASSQDRPTPEKLFF. Written as DNA, the CDR3 is TGCGCCAGCAGCCAAGACCGCCCTACCCCTGAAAAACTGTTTTTT.

The J gene is TRBJ1-3, the V gene TRBV3-1 (or the pseudogene TRBV3-2); D is unresolved. This CDR3 spans 14 amino acids. Between the trimmed V and J ends, which lost 4 bases and 0 bases, there was a span of 7 bases. Germline CDR1 is LGHDT and CDR2 is YNNKEL (reference sequence). CDR3 protein: CASSPSSSGNTIYF. The CDR3 DNA is TGTGCCAGCAGCCCAAGCTCCTCTGGAAACACCATATATTTT.

This chain connects TRBV5-6 to TRBJ2-7; 8 bases fit TRBD2. Germline CDR1 reads SGHDT; CDR2 reads YYEEEE. The CDR3 length is 13 residues. J lost 1 base, V lost 4 bases, and 1 base had no gene match. In DNA form, the CDR3 reads TGTGCCAGCAGCCCGGGGGGGTCCTACGAGCAGTACTTC. Its translation: CASSPGGSYEQYF.

The gene calls are TRBV11-2 and TRBJ1-4, with 9 bases that match TRBD1. The V gene end was trimmed by 5 bases and the J gene end by 5 bases; junction bases not matched to a gene: 3. CDR3 length: 14 residues. CDR1 and CDR2 from the germline V gene are SGHAT and FQNNGV. CDR3 amino acids: CASSQGQGNEKLFF. CDR3 bases: TGTGCCAGCAGCCAAGGACAGGGGAATGAAAAACTGTTTTTT.

The V call is TRBV6-6, the J call TRBJ1-6; D uncertain. V lost 4 bases and J lost 7, with 11 bases in between. The CDR3 spans 14 residues. Germline CDR1 is MNHNY and CDR2 is SVGAGI (reference sequence). The DNA of the CDR3 is TGTGCCAGCAGTTCTTCCTCCAGCAATTCACCCCTCCACTTT. Translating it yields CASSSSSSNSPLHF.

J is TRBJ2-7 and V is TRBV7-2; D not certain. V dropped 2 bases and J dropped 3 bases, with 5 bases sitting between them. CDR1 SGHTA and CDR2 FQGNSA come from the germline V gene. There are 12 residues in the CDR3. The CDR3 is CASSLSGYEQYF. The CDR3 bases are TGTGCCAGCAGCTTATCGGGCTACGAGCAGTACTTC. Drawing the rest from reference TRBV7-2 and TRBJ2-7, the complete variable domain is GAGVSQSPSNKVTEKGKDVELRCDPISGHTALYWYRQSLGQGLEFLIYFQGNSAPDKSGLPSDRFSAERTGGSVSTLTIQRTQQEDSAVYLCASSLSGYEQYFGPGTRLTVT.

The rearrangement uses TRBV6-2 or TRBV6-3 and TRBJ2-4, with 11 bases fitting TRBD1. The germline gives CDR1 MNHEY, CDR2 SVGEGT. The CDR3 contains 18 residues. Trimming at V came to 5 bases and at J to 0 bases, leaving 9 bases not matched to a gene. CDR3 nucleotide sequence: TGTGCCAGCAGTCCATTCGGACAGGGGGCAGGAGCCAAAAACATTCAGTACTTC. Protein: CASSPFGQGAGAKNIQYF.

The genes are TRBV7-9 and TRBJ1-2, with D possibly matching TRBD1 (5 bases). The germline V gene has CDR1 SEHNR and CDR2 FQNEAQ (reference sequence). V was pared by 5 bases and J by 4 bases, with 14 bases between. CDR3 length: 14 residues. Here the CDR3 DNA reads TGTGCCAGCAGCCAGGGAGCGGGGGTCTATGGCTACACCTTC. Its protein is CASSQGAGVYGYTF. Based on the CDR3 plus reference TRBV7-9 and TRBJ1-2, the full variable domain is DTGVSQNPRHKITKRGQNVTFRCDPISEHNRLYWYRQTLGQGPEFLTYFQNEAQLEKSRLLSDRFSAERPKGSFSTLEIQRTEQGDSAMYLCASSQGAGVYGYTFGSGTRLTVV.

The chain joins TRBV19 to TRBJ2-2; D unclear. The V and J ends lost 10 bases and 5 bases respectively, with 14 bases between them. This CDR3 is built from 13 residues. In germline, CDR1 is LNHDA, CDR2 SQIVND (reference sequence). The CDR3 sequence: CATTQVVTGELFF. The CDR3 coding sequence is TGTGCCACCACCCAGGTTGTGACCGGGGAGCTGTTTTTT.

The chain carries TRBV5-6 and TRBJ2-7; D might be TRBD2 (6 bases). Germline V CDR1 and CDR2: SGHDT, YYEEEE. The CDR3 loop spans 12 amino acids. V lost 1 base and J lost 7, with 9 bases in between. For the CDR3, the DNA is TGTGCCAGCAGCTTGTGGGGGGATGAGCAGTACTTC. This sequence encodes CASSLWGDEQYF.

This clone was found a few times. The chain carries TRBV7-3 and TRBJ2-3; 8 positions match TRBD2. Germline CDR1 reads SGHTA; CDR2 reads FQGTGA. Trimming removed 3 bases from V and 6 bases from J; junction bases left unmatched: 5. The CDR3 has 14 residues. In nucleotides, the CDR3 is TGTGCCAGCAGCTTGGCGGGAGGAGTGGATACGCAGTATTTT. Protein sequence: CASSLAGGVDTQYF. Looking up the rest from reference TRBV7-3 and TRBJ2-3 gives the full variable domain: GAGVSQTPSNKVTEKGKYVELRCDPISGHTALYWYRQSLGQGPEFLIYFQGTGAADDSGLPNDRFFAVRPEGSVSTLKIQRTERGDSAVYLCASSLAGGVDTQYFGPGTRLTVL.

This clone was recorded only once. The V and J genes are TRBV5-8 and TRBJ1-1; no firm D call. Trimming pared 3 bases from V and 6 bases from J, leaving 9 bases between. Germline assignment: CDR1 SGHTS and CDR2 YDEGEE. The length of the CDR3 is 12 residues. The CDR3 protein is CASSSDLPEAFF. CDR3 nucleotides: TGTGCCAGCAGCTCGGACCTTCCTGAAGCTTTCTTT. The variable domain in full, completed from reference TRBV5-8 and TRBJ1-1, reads EAGVTQSPTHLIKTRGQQATLRCSPISGHTSVYWYQQALGLGLQFLLWYDEGEERNRGNFPPRFSGRQFPNYSSELNVNALELEDSALYLCASSSDLPEAFFGQGTRLTVV.

The CDR3 DNA sequence: TGTGCCACCCAATCCTGGGGCAGTCCCTCCTACGAGCAGTACTTC. Translation: CATQSWGSPSYEQYF. The chain couples TRBV27 to TRBJ2-7; D is possibly TRBD1 (5 bases). Trimming shortened V by 10 bases and J by 0 bases, and 19 bases separated the two germline ends. The CDR3 covers 15 residues. The germline CDR1 and CDR2 sequences are MNHEY and SMNVEV (reference sequence).

This clone has a single count. The V gene is TRBV5-1, the J gene TRBJ2-5, with D possibly TRBD1 on 6 matching bases. Germline CDR1 SGHRS, CDR2 YFSETQ. Trimming left V 2 bases short and J 5 bases short, with 13 bases between. This CDR3 is 14 amino acids long. The CDR3 coding sequence is TGCGCCAGCAGCTTAGACGGGACATTGGAGACCCAGTACTTC. It specifies CASSLDGTLETQYF.

This clone was found many times. CDR3 loop: CATSRGLAGKGEQYF. In nucleotides, the CDR3 is TGTGCCACCAGCAGGGGACTAGCGGGGAAAGGGGAGCAGTACTTC. This chain links TRBV15 with TRBJ2-7; the match to TRBD2 covers 13 bases. CDR3 length equals 15 residues. Germline V lookup: CDR1 LNHNV, CDR2 YYDKDF (reference sequence). J gave up 7 bases and V 3 bases, and 6 bases lay outside the gene matches.

The J gene is TRBJ1-3, the V gene TRBV9; a possible D gene is TRBD1 (5 bases). Looked up from germline, CDR1 is SGDLS and CDR2 is YYNGEE. The CDR3 has 16 residues. Between the trimmed V and J ends, which lost 4 bases and 0 bases, there was a span of 14 bases. The CDR3 nucleotides read TGTGCCAGCAGCCGATCTGGACAAAACTCTGGAAACACCATATATTTT. Translating it yields CASSRSGQNSGNTIYF. The complete variable domain, with remaining parts taken from reference TRBV9 and TRBJ1-3, reads DSGVTQTPKHLITATGQRVTLRCSPRSGDLSVYWYQQSLDQGLQFLIQYYNGEERAKGNILERFSAQQFPDLHSELNLSSLELGDSALYFCASSRSGQNSGNTIYFGEGSWLTVV.

This clone was counted only a few times. The genes are TRBV7-2 and TRBJ2-4, with 10 positions matching TRBD2. The germline V gene encodes CDR1 SGHTA and CDR2 FQGNSA. Trimming took 6 bases from V and 14 from J; bases not matched to a gene: 13. This CDR3 contains 14 residues. CDR3 protein: CASSLAGEPVREYF. The CDR3 DNA sequence: TGTGCCAGCAGTCTAGCGGGAGAGCCTGTTAGGGAGTACTTC. The full variable domain, in which reference TRBV7-2 and TRBJ2-4 provide the parts outside the CDR3, is GAGVSQSPSNKVTEKGKDVELRCDPISGHTALYWYRQSLGQGLEFLIYFQGNSAPDKSGLPSDRFSAERTGGSVSTLTIQRTQQEDSAVYLCASSLAGEPVREYFGAGTRLSVL.

CDR3 residues: CASSLGEAGGLGELFF. In DNA form, the CDR3 reads TGTGCCAGCAGCTTGGGAGAGGCGGGAGGGCTCGGGGAGCTGTTTTTT. This chain links TRBV5-4 with TRBJ2-2, with 9 bases aligning to TRBD2. The CDR3 covers 16 residues. The germline V gene encodes CDR1 SGHNT and CDR2 YYREEE (reference sequence). Trimming at V came to 0 bases and at J to 7 bases, leaving 7 bases not matched to a gene.

Written as DNA, the CDR3 is TGTGCCAGCAGCTTGGGCGGACGGCAAGAGACCCAGTACTTC. This encodes CASSLGGRQETQYF. The chain uses TRBV5-8 and TRBJ2-5; unclear D gene. Germline loops: CDR1 SGHTS, CDR2 YDEGEE. Deletions cut 0 bases from V and 2 bases from J, with 8 bases between. This CDR3 contains 14 residues.